These 17 T cell receptor beta chains share one sample of origin, sequenced in a study of T-cell reconstitution after alpha-beta-depleted transplantation in children. The library targeted TCRbeta and was prepared with unique molecular identifiers. TCRdb fed the PCR reads into MiXCR, producing one record per CDR3 protein. The sample carries approximately 430,000 distinct CDR3 sequences, about a sixth recorded once. Sequences were derived from PBMCs, mostly from graft donor cells, sampled 360 days after TCRalphabeta/CD19-depleted stem cell transplant. The receptors derive from a boy in the first two years of life who had a stem cell transplant for Wiskott-Aldrich syndrome, so the T cells may come from the graft donor.

The chain carries TRBV5-1 and TRBJ2-1, with TRBD2 matching 12 bases. The CDR3 totals 15 residues. The germline V gene has CDR1 SGHRS and CDR2 YFSETQ. V lost 2 bases to trimming and J lost 8 bases; unmatched junction nucleotides: 5. The CDR3 protein is CASSLVGLAGYEQFF. As DNA, the CDR3 is TGCGCCAGCAGCTTAGTTGGACTAGCGGGATATGAGCAGTTCTTC.

The chain has TRBV30 and TRBJ1-5, with D unclear. The CDR3 extends over 13 amino acids. Germline V gene lookup returns CDR1 GTSNPN and CDR2 SVGIG (reference sequence). Deletions cut 1 base from V and 1 base from J, with 5 bases between. The CDR3 DNA reads as TGTGCCTGGAGTGCCCTCAGCAATCAGCCCCAGCATTTT. Translated, it gives CAWSALSNQPQHF.

This clonotype has only a few counts. The chain links TRBV12-3 or TRBV12-4 to TRBJ2-3; D is uncertain. The CDR3 sequence is 14 residues long. Trimming took off 3 bases at V and 6 bases at J, with 13 bases between the two ends. The CDR3 DNA follows: TGTGCCAGCAGTTTTTCGGGTCCTTACGATACGCAGTATTTT. Encoded protein: CASSFSGPYDTQYF.

As regards this clonotype: Germline and junction disagree at one end, which may indicate a read error. The chain employs TRBV12-3 or TRBV12-4 and TRBJ2-1; D is undetermined. The CDR3 totals 15 residues. This chain's CDR3 is CVSSLAPTSYNEQFF. The CDR3 DNA reads as TGTGTCAGCAGTTTAGCACCGACCTCCTACAATGAGCAGTTCTTC.

The chain employs TRBV6-1 and TRBJ1-3; D may be TRBD1 (5 bases). CDR1 is MNHNS, CDR2 SASEGT, per germline. The V and J ends lost 6 bases and 1 base respectively, with 16 bases between them. The CDR3 extends over 16 amino acids. The CDR3 DNA is TGTGCCAGCAGCCGCTCGGCGGGACGGTCTGGAAACACCATATATTTT. It yields the protein CASSRSAGRSGNTIYF.

This clonotype was counted between two and nine times. The rearrangement links TRBV27 to TRBJ1-2; TRBD1 matches at 7 bases. CDR1 and CDR2 (germline): MNHEY, SMNVEV (reference sequence). The CDR3 length is 15 residues. J was trimmed by 8 bases and V by 3 bases; bases with no gene match: 12. DNA for the CDR3: TGTGCCAGCAGTTTCAGGACAGGTCCCTGGGGGGGCTACACCTTC. This encodes CASSFRTGPWGGYTF.

This chain uses TRBV7-8 with TRBJ1-2; a weak D match, TRBD1 (6 bases). The V and J ends lost 4 bases and 2 bases respectively, with 14 bases between them. The germline gives CDR1 SGHVS, CDR2 FQNEAQ. This CDR3 has 15 residues. The CDR3 here is CASSSNRARNYGYTF. Written as DNA, the CDR3 is TGTGCCAGCAGCTCAAACAGGGCCAGAAACTATGGCTACACCTTC.

The chain combines TRBV5-1 with TRBJ2-5; 8 nucleotides align to TRBD2. The CDR3 loop spans 15 amino acids. Trimming at V came to 2 bases and at J to 3 bases, leaving 6 bases not matched to a gene. CDR1 and CDR2 from the germline V gene are SGHRS and YFSETQ. The CDR3 reads CASSLVAGGEETQYF. For the CDR3, the DNA is TGCGCCAGCAGCTTAGTCGCGGGGGGAGAAGAGACCCAGTACTTC.

The count of this clonotype is one. The chain employs TRBV7-9 and TRBJ2-5; the D is unclear. Trimming removed 0 bases from V and 6 bases from J, with 5 bases in between. Germline V gene data show CDR1 as SEHNR and CDR2 as FQNEAQ (reference sequence). The CDR3 loop spans 12 amino acids. The CDR3 loop is CASSLAEKTQYF. In DNA form, the CDR3 reads TGTGCCAGCAGCTTAGCGGAAAAGACCCAGTACTTC.

The V and J genes are TRBV20-1 and TRBJ2-3; D might be TRBD2 (6 bases). Germline CDR1 DFQATT, CDR2 SNEGSKA (reference sequence). The CDR3 has 15 residues. V lost 3 bases and J lost 0, with 13 bases in between. The CDR3 DNA is TGCAGTGCTAGTCCTCTAGCGATTAGCACAGATACGCAGTATTTT. Translating it yields CSASPLAISTDTQYF.

The V gene is TRBV28, the J gene TRBJ2-7; 8 bases match TRBD1. From germline, CDR1 is MDHEN and CDR2 SYDVKM. V was pared by 1 base and J by 2 bases, with 7 bases of the junction left unmatched. The CDR3 is made up of 16 amino acids. The CDR3 loop reads CASSLSAGQEPYEQYF. The CDR3 nucleotides are TGTGCCAGCAGTTTATCCGCGGGACAGGAGCCCTACGAGCAGTACTTC.

This clonotype was counted between two and nine times. The genes are TRBV20-1 and TRBJ1-2; TRBD1 is a possible D gene (5 bases). V lost 5 bases and J lost 4, with 14 bases in between. This CDR3 contains 13 residues. In germline, CDR1 is DFQATT, CDR2 SNEGSKA (reference sequence). The CDR3 sequence: CSAAWGPSYGYTF. In nucleotides, the CDR3 is TGCAGTGCTGCCTGGGGACCCTCCTATGGCTACACCTTC.

This chain links TRBV12-3 or TRBV12-4 with TRBJ2-1, with D unresolved. The V gene lost 10 bases and the J gene lost 4 bases, with 20 bases spanning the gap. The CDR3 is 15 amino acids. The CDR3 region is CATVSGALGYNEQFF. The CDR3 DNA follows: TGTGCCACCGTCTCAGGAGCGCTCGGATACAATGAGCAGTTCTTC.

There are a few counts of this clonotype. The chain joins TRBV24-1 to TRBJ2-1; 8 bases line up with TRBD2. Losses at the gene ends were 1 base for V and 3 bases for J; bases not matched to a gene: 1. CDR3 length: 15 residues. Germline-derived CDR1 and CDR2 are KGHDR and SFDVKD. The CDR3 region has the DNA TGTGCCACCAGTGATTTCAGCGGGAGCTACAATGAGCAGTTCTTC. This encodes CATSDFSGSYNEQFF.

J is TRBJ2-2 and V is TRBV25-1, with D tentatively TRBD1 or TRBD2 (5 bases each). Germline assignment: CDR1 MGHDK and CDR2 SYGVNS. Trimming shortened V by 4 bases and J by 5 bases, and 5 bases separated the two germline ends. This CDR3 region has 12 residues. In DNA form, the CDR3 reads TGTGCCAGCAGTGGGGGGACCGGGGAGCTGTTTTTT. Protein sequence: CASSGGTGELFF.

The V call is TRBV20-1, the J call TRBJ2-7; a weak D match, TRBD1 (6 bases). Trimming stripped 1 base from V and 3 bases from J, with 10 bases between. CDR3 size: 13 residues. CDR1 is DFQATT, CDR2 SNEGSKA, per germline (reference sequence). CDR3 sequence reads: CSARGGGFYEQYF. The CDR3 region has the DNA TGCAGTGCTAGAGGAGGGGGTTTCTACGAGCAGTACTTC.

This chain uses TRBV7-9 with TRBJ1-5; D is undetermined. Trimming took off 4 bases at V and 0 bases at J, with 4 bases between the two ends. CDR1 and CDR2 from the germline V gene are SEHNR and FQNEAQ (reference sequence). This CDR3 spans 13 amino acids. The DNA of the CDR3 is TGTGCCAGCAGCTCAGTTAGCAATCAGCCCCAGCATTTT. Residues: CASSSVSNQPQHF.